This T cell receptor (beta chain) was profiled in a study of patients and donors after allogeneic stem cell transplantation. TCRdb re-called the RT-PCR reads through MiXCR, storing one row per CDR3 protein. The data contain more than 850,000 distinct CDR3 sequences, under 20% of them singletons. Germline V gives CDR1 DFQATT, CDR2 SNEGSKA (reference sequence). V lost 0 bases and J lost 7; bases outside the gene matches: 9. This CDR3 has 15 amino acids. This chain links TRBV20-1 with TRBJ2-7, with 10 bases matching TRBD2. The clonotype was recovered from a human donor who was either an allogeneic HSCT recipient or a stem cell or donor lymphocyte infusion donor (not recorded which). It is not recorded whose cells these are; they may come from a transplant donor. Material: blood, either unsorted or a sorted T cell fraction (not recorded which). This chain's CDR3 is CSARDPTSGTREQYF. The CDR3 DNA reads as TGCAGTGCTAGAGATCCCACTAGCGGGACGAGGGAGCAGTACTTC.